The 10 T cell receptor beta chains listed next were all sequenced from one sample in a study of PD-L1 blockade in urothelial cancer. The table came from immunoSEQ multiplex PCR; TCRdb's copy has only in-frame clones and leaves some out. In the table there are roughly 40,000 clones, about 80% of which are singletons. Sequencing used PBMCs, obtained around atezolizumab (anti-PD-L1) treatment. The receptor source for this set is a man in his sixties or seventies with urothelial cancer.

The rearrangement links TRBV5-8 to TRBJ2-1, with no clear D. V was pared by 2 bases and J by 0 bases, with 6 bases between. This CDR3 spans 14 amino acids. Germline V CDR1 and CDR2: SGHTS, YDEGEE. CDR3 in amino acids: CASSFSSSYNEQFF. Written as DNA, the CDR3 is TGTGCCAGCAGCTTCTCCAGCTCCTACAATGAGCAGTTCTTC. The full variable domain, with the rest looked up from reference TRBV5-8 and TRBJ2-1, is EAGVTQSPTHLIKTRGQQATLRCSPISGHTSVYWYQQALGLGLQFLLWYDEGEERNRGNFPPRFSGRQFPNYSSELNVNALELEDSALYLCASSFSSSYNEQFFGPGTRLTVL.

This clone appeared once. The rearrangement links TRBV2 to TRBJ2-4, with D maybe TRBD2 (6 bases). The germline V and J ends were trimmed by 7 bases and 0 bases, with 25 bases remaining between them. Looked up from germline, CDR1 is SNHLY and CDR2 is FYNNEI. CDR3 size: 19 residues. The CDR3 DNA reads TGTGCCAGCACCACAGAGTCGGGGGAATTAGAACTAGCCAAAAACATTCAGTACTTC. Its protein is CASTTESGELELAKNIQYF.

The chain carries TRBV11-2 and TRBJ2-1; 8 bases match TRBD2. J lost 6 bases, V lost 2 bases, and 3 bases had no gene match. The germline CDR1 and CDR2 sequences are SGHAT and FQNNGV. The CDR3 has 14 amino acids. The CDR3 DNA reads TGTGCCAGCAGCTTATTCCTAGCGGGCAATGAGCAGTTCTTC. Translating it yields CASSLFLAGNEQFF.

The chain combines TRBV2 with TRBJ1-2, with unresolved D. V lost 10 bases and J 4 bases, leaving 19 bases between the germline ends. The germline V gene encodes CDR1 SNHLY and CDR2 FYNNEI. The CDR3 covers 14 residues. CDR3 coding DNA: TGTGCCACCTCCAGCGAGGCTGCATCCTATGGCTACACCTTC. This sequence encodes CATSSEAASYGYTF.

The chain is built from TRBV27 and TRBJ2-3; D gene unclear. Germline CDR1 MNHEY, CDR2 SMNVEV (reference sequence). V was shortened by 8 bases and J by 2 bases, with 14 bases between the two germline ends. The CDR3 spans 14 residues. The CDR3 DNA is TGTGCCAGCCGCGCTCACCCCTACACAGATACGCAGTATTTT. It specifies CASRAHPYTDTQYF.

This clone was counted once. This sequence joins TRBV19 and TRBJ1-5; 11 bases fit TRBD1. This CDR3 contains 17 residues. V dropped 3 bases and J dropped 6; count of bases not matched to a gene: 10. Germline V gene sequence: CDR1 LNHDA, CDR2 SQIVND (reference sequence). This chain's CDR3 is CASSILGTGGMGQPQHF. CDR3 bases: TGTGCCAGTAGTATCCTAGGGACAGGGGGAATGGGTCAGCCCCAGCATTTT.

The chain carries TRBV4-3 and TRBJ1-1; weak D call: TRBD1 (5 bases). Germline assignment: CDR1 LGHNA and CDR2 YSLEER. This CDR3 spans 14 amino acids. The V end lost 1 base, the J end lost 1 base, and 7 bases lay between the germline ends. The CDR3 region is CASSQGGTNTEAFF. The CDR3 coding sequence is TGCGCCAGCAGCCAAGGCGGGACGAACACTGAAGCTTTCTTT.

The DNA for the CDR3 is TGCGCCAGCAGCCAAGGAGAGGGCGCACAGGGCTTTCAAGAGACCCAGTACTTC. Translating gives CASSQGEGAQGFQETQYF. The rearrangement joins TRBV4-1 to TRBJ2-5; tentatively, D is TRBD1 (6 bases). V lost 1 base to trimming and J lost 2 bases, with 20 bases between them. CDR1 and CDR2 (germline): MGHRA, YSYEKL. The CDR3 consists of 18 residues.

The rearrangement links TRBV5-1 to TRBJ2-7, with TRBD1 matching over 7 bases. CDR1 is SGHRS, CDR2 YFSETQ, per germline. The CDR3 contains 17 residues. Germline trimming cut 0 bases from V and 2 bases from J; bases unmatched to any gene: 11. CDR3 residues: CASSLGVPGQQAYEQYF. CDR3 DNA sequence: TGCGCCAGCAGCTTGGGCGTCCCGGGACAGCAAGCCTACGAGCAGTACTTC.

This clone was found once. The chain has TRBV5-1 and TRBJ1-1; unclear D gene. Germline V gene sequence: CDR1 SGHRS, CDR2 YFSETQ. The CDR3 loop spans 14 amino acids. V was cut by 3 bases and J by 0 bases, with 9 bases left in between. CDR3 DNA: TGCGCCAGCAGCTCGACTGCCATGAACACTGAAGCTTTCTTT. Translating gives CASSSTAMNTEAFF.